What follows are 21 T cell receptor beta chains derived from one specimen sequenced in a study of blood T cell repertoires in COVID-19. The data were produced by immunoSEQ multiplex PCR, yet TCRdb's version contains in-frame clones alone and is incomplete. The sample has roughly 80,000 clones; roughly 87% are singletons. The sequenced sample consisted of peripheral blood. The receptors were gathered from an older man with acute or convalescent COVID-19.

This clone has just one count. V is TRBV6-5 and J is TRBJ1-2; D unresolved. The CDR3 is made up of 13 amino acids. Trimming pared 2 bases from V and 0 bases from J, leaving 4 bases between. Per germline, CDR1 MNHEY and CDR2 SVGAGI. The CDR3 reads CASSYTTNYGYTF. The CDR3 bases are TGTGCCAGCAGTTACACAACTAACTATGGCTACACCTTC.

This clone was picked up one time. The chain is built from TRBV7-3 and TRBJ1-5; D is uncertain. V was pared by 4 bases and J by 0 bases, with 13 bases between. This CDR3 spans 16 amino acids. Germline V gene lookup returns CDR1 SGHTA and CDR2 FQGTGA. CDR3 sequence: CASSSNPVFSNQPQHF. CDR3 nucleotides: TGTGCCAGCAGCTCAAATCCAGTATTTAGCAATCAGCCCCAGCATTTT.

The rearrangement uses TRBV3-1 (or the pseudogene TRBV3-2) and TRBJ2-7, with D perhaps TRBD2 (6 bases). The CDR3 has 16 residues. V lost 3 bases, J lost 1 base, and 16 bases lay in between. CDR1 and CDR2 (germline): LGHDT, YNNKEL (reference sequence). The CDR3 reads CASSQFLGGASYEQYF. The CDR3 DNA reads as TGTGCCAGCAGCCAGTTCCTGGGGGGTGCTTCCTACGAGCAGTACTTC.

The sample holds a few counts of this clone. CDR3: CASSIAGGGNNEQFF. The CDR3 coding sequence is TGTGCCAGCAGTATAGCGGGGGGGGGCAACAATGAGCAGTTCTTC. The chain joins TRBV5-8 to TRBJ2-1, with 11 nucleotides matching TRBD2. Germline CDR1 reads SGHTS; CDR2 reads YDEGEE. V shed 5 bases, J shed 5 bases, and the junction held 6 bases outside the gene matches. CDR3 length: 15 residues.

The chain employs TRBV5-1 and TRBJ1-2, with 10 positions matching TRBD1. CDR1 is SGHRS and CDR2 is YFSETQ in the germline V gene. J was trimmed by 7 bases and V by 6 bases; bases with no gene match: 9. This CDR3 spans 14 amino acids. CDR3 sequence (DNA): TGCGCCAGCAAGCCGACAGGGGGCACGCGTGGCTACACCTTC. The encoded protein is CASKPTGGTRGYTF.

The V call is TRBV7-3, the J call TRBJ2-5; 7 bases fit TRBD2. Unmatched junction bases numbered 8, after V lost 4 bases and J lost 6 bases. Germline V gene sequence: CDR1 SGHTA, CDR2 FQGTGA. The CDR3 covers 14 residues. Here the CDR3 DNA reads TGTGCCAGCAGCTACGGGGGGTATCAACAGACCCAGTACTTC. It specifies CASSYGGYQQTQYF.

The chain uses TRBV7-3 and TRBJ2-2; TRBD2 matches at 11 bases. Losses at the gene ends were 5 bases for V and 4 bases for J; bases not matched to a gene: 6. The CDR3 has 16 residues. Germline CDR1 is SGHTA and CDR2 is FQGTGA. In DNA form, the CDR3 reads TGTGCCAGCAGCCCCGGGACTAGCGGCGTCACCGGGGAGCTGTTTTTT. It yields the protein CASSPGTSGVTGELFF. Full variable domain (rest looked up from reference TRBV7-3 and TRBJ2-2): GAGVSQTPSNKVTEKGKYVELRCDPISGHTALYWYRQSLGQGPEFLIYFQGTGAADDSGLPNDRFFAVRPEGSVSTLKIQRTERGDSAVYLCASSPGTSGVTGELFFGEGSRLTVL.

This chain uses TRBV19 with TRBJ1-6; TRBD1 matches at 10 bases. CDR1 is LNHDA, CDR2 SQIVND, per germline (reference sequence). CDR3 size: 16 residues. The trim removed 6 bases at V and 8 bases at J, leaving 10 bases unmatched. CDR3 in amino acids: CASRTATGTGDSPLHF. CDR3 DNA: TGTGCCAGTAGAACGGCTACCGGGACAGGGGATTCACCCCTCCACTTT.

This clone has more than one count but fewer than ten. The V and J genes are TRBV30 and TRBJ1-2; a weak D match, TRBD1 (5 bases). Trimming left V 2 bases short and J 5 bases short, with 9 bases between. Germline-derived CDR1 and CDR2 are GTSNPN and SVGIG (reference sequence). The CDR3 has 12 residues. The CDR3: CAWSQGRYGYTF. CDR3 DNA sequence: TGTGCCTGGAGTCAGGGCCGATATGGCTACACCTTC.

This rearrangement joins TRBV6-5 to TRBJ2-5, with TRBD2 as a possible D gene (5 bases). Germline V gene sequence: CDR1 MNHEY, CDR2 SVGAGI. V was shortened by 6 bases and J by 5 bases, with 19 bases between the two germline ends. The CDR3 runs to 15 residues. The CDR3 DNA reads as TGTGCCAGCAGCCTAAGTTGGGGAGCTGAGGAGACCCAGTACTTC. Protein: CASSLSWGAEETQYF.

The CDR3 DNA follows: TGTGCCAGCAGCTTAGGCGCCAGTAACTATGGCTACACCTTC. This gives the protein CASSLGASNYGYTF. The rearrangement joins TRBV13 to TRBJ1-2; D ambiguous. V dropped 0 bases and J dropped 1 base, with 6 bases sitting between them. Germline loops: CDR1 PRHDT, CDR2 FYEKMQ (reference sequence). The CDR3 spans 14 residues.

This clone appeared a single time. This chain uses TRBV4-2 with TRBJ1-2; 7 bases fit TRBD1. Germline V gene data show CDR1 as LGHNA and CDR2 as YNFKEQ. The CDR3 consists of 15 residues. With V trimmed by 0 bases and J by 2 bases, 3 bases remained unmatched. The CDR3 DNA sequence: TGTGCCAGCAGCCAAGAGATACAGGGGAACTATGGCTACACCTTC. Its protein is CASSQEIQGNYGYTF.

V and J are TRBV28 and TRBJ1-2; D gene ambiguous. From germline, CDR1 is MDHEN and CDR2 SYDVKM. The V and J ends lost 8 bases and 4 bases respectively, with 11 bases between them. This CDR3 comprises 12 residues. The CDR3 bases are TGTGCCAGCGTCTCCAAGCCCTATGGCTACACCTTC. Its protein is CASVSKPYGYTF.

This clone was counted a single time. CDR3 loop: CASSEGTVLTEAFF. CDR3 nucleotides: TGTGCCAGCAGTGAAGGGACAGTACTCACCGAAGCTTTCTTT. The V and J genes are TRBV2 and TRBJ1-1, with a possible D match to TRBD1 (6 bases). The length of the CDR3 is 14 residues. CDR1 and CDR2 from the germline V gene are SNHLY and FYNNEI. With 1 base removed from V and 8 bases from J, the gap between germline ends came to 14 bases.

The gene calls are TRBV7-2 and TRBJ2-1; perhaps TRBD1 as D (6 bases). CDR3 length equals 15 residues. Trimming cost V 1 base and J 4 bases, with 11 bases left between them. CDR1 is SGHTA and CDR2 is FQGNSA in the germline V gene. CDR3 DNA: TGTGCCAGCAGCTTAGATTCACAGGGATACAATGAGCAGTTCTTC. Residues: CASSLDSQGYNEQFF.

The chain employs TRBV7-6 and TRBJ2-7; no definite D call. The CDR3 loop spans 16 amino acids. Germline V lookup: CDR1 SGHVS, CDR2 FNYEAQ. V was clipped by 1 base and J by 0 bases, with 13 bases between them. The chain's CDR3 is CASSLVSVGGSYEQYF. In nucleotides, the CDR3 is TGTGCCAGCAGCTTAGTATCAGTCGGCGGCTCCTACGAGCAGTACTTC.

In its sample, this clone was seen a few times. The chain combines TRBV6-5 with TRBJ2-7; 7 bases fit TRBD1. The CDR3 has 16 amino acids. The germline V gene encodes CDR1 MNHEY and CDR2 SVGAGI. The ends lost 1 base at V and 4 bases at J; junction bases unmatched: 10. CDR3 protein: CASSYLQTGIGYEQYF. The CDR3 nucleotides are TGTGCCAGCAGTTACTTACAGACAGGGATAGGTTACGAGCAGTACTTC.

This sequence joins TRBV18 and TRBJ1-1; a possible D gene is TRBD1 (6 bases). The CDR3 covers 15 residues. Germline assignment: CDR1 KGHSH and CDR2 LQKENI. With 4 bases removed from V and 3 bases from J, the gap between germline ends came to 15 bases. The CDR3 DNA reads TGTGCCAGCTCACGGGCAGGGAAGGGGGACACTGAAGCTTTCTTT. Its translation: CASSRAGKGDTEAFF. Full variable domain (rest looked up from reference TRBV18 and TRBJ1-1): NAGVMQNPRHLVRRRGQEARLRCSPMKGHSHVYWYRQLPEEGLKFMVYLQKENIIDESGMPKERFSAEFPKEGPSILRIQQVVRGDSAAYFCASSRAGKGDTEAFFGQGTRLTVV.

The chain has TRBV5-6 and TRBJ2-7, with D possibly matching TRBD1 (5 bases). Germline V CDR1 and CDR2: SGHDT, YYEEEE. The CDR3 covers 12 residues. Trimming removed 4 bases at V and 3 bases at J, with 8 bases between. In DNA, the CDR3 is TGTGCCAGCAGCCGCGACAGCTACGAGCAGTACTTC. This codes for CASSRDSYEQYF.

The J gene is TRBJ1-1, the V gene TRBV5-1, with TRBD1 matching over 11 bases. The CDR3 spans 15 residues. V was pared by 7 bases and J by 1 base, with 6 bases of the junction left unmatched. In germline, CDR1 is SGHRS, CDR2 YFSETQ. The CDR3 loop is CASSDRGLGNTEAFF. Written as DNA, the CDR3 is TGCGCCAGCTCGGACAGGGGGCTGGGGAACACTGAAGCTTTCTTT.

The table lists this clone with a count of one. The chain is built from TRBV5-1 and TRBJ1-2, with 9 positions matching TRBD1. CDR1 is SGHRS and CDR2 is YFSETQ in the germline V gene. The CDR3 covers 16 residues. V was pared by 0 bases and J by 5 bases, with 8 bases of the junction left unmatched. DNA for the CDR3: TGCGCCAGCAGCTTGGATACAGGGGGCACTTTATATGGCTACACCTTC. It translates to CASSLDTGGTLYGYTF. The full variable domain, its missing parts supplied by reference TRBV5-1 and TRBJ1-2, is KAGVTQTPRYLIKTRGQQVTLSCSPISGHRSVSWYQQTPGQGLQFLFEYFSETQRNKGNFPGRFSGRQFSNSRSEMNVSTLELGDSALYLCASSLDTGGTLYGYTFGSGTRLTVV.